Reported below is one T cell receptor (beta chain). Per the original methods: Cell counts per sample came from amplifying reference gene primers. The assay was immunoSEQ multiplex PCR, and TCRdb's table has in-frame clones only and misses some. That table supplies the V and J calls and clone size; D and trimming were determined from the DNA. The sample records under 90,000 clones, roughly 80% being singletons. The data are from a study of blood T cell repertoires in COVID-19. Study-level background: COVID-19 samples from acute and convalescent phases originated in the United States, Italy and Spain. The cDNA or gDNA used as material had been derived from T cells, B-cell-depleted T cells, or PBMCs.

The CDR3 covers 14 residues. V lost 4 bases and J lost 2, with 14 bases in between. Germline loops: CDR1 SQVTM, CDR2 ANQGSEA. The clonotype was recovered from a woman of 80 years or more with active or convalescent COVID-19. Specimen: peripheral blood. The chain recombines TRBV29-1 with TRBJ1-1; D perhaps matches TRBD1 (6 bases). CDR3 in DNA: TGCAGCGTTGTGGTCAGGGGTTCCAACACTGAAGCTTTCTTT. Protein: CSVVVRGSNTEAFF.